What follows are 15 T cell receptor beta chains derived from one specimen sequenced in a study of beta chain features in type 1 diabetes. Reverse transcribing all isolated RNA meant expressed TCRB transcripts were sequenced. The data were produced by immunoSEQ multiplex PCR, yet TCRdb's version contains in-frame clones alone and is incomplete. The sample has 400,000 to 500,000 clones; more than 11% are singletons. The sequenced sample consisted of naive CD4+ T cells from blood. All receptors derive from a man aged 30-40 years in good health.

There are a few counts of this clone. The V call is TRBV5-1, the J call TRBJ2-1; D unclear. The V gene lost 0 bases and the J gene lost 5 bases, with 6 bases spanning the gap. Germline V gene lookup returns CDR1 SGHRS and CDR2 YFSETQ. This CDR3 comprises 13 residues. CDR3 bases: TGCGCCAGCAGCTTGGCCGGCAACAATGAGCAGTTCTTC. It codes for CASSLAGNNEQFF.

This clone was detected a few times. V gene TRBV2 combines with J gene TRBJ2-1; D may correspond to TRBD1 or TRBD2 (5 bases each). Between the trimmed V and J ends, which lost 6 bases and 7 bases, there was a span of 19 bases. Germline CDR1 reads SNHLY; CDR2 reads FYNNEI. This CDR3 is 15 amino acids long. CDR3 bases: TGTGCCAGCAGGGCCGGGACGGAAACCTCGAATGAGCAGTTCTTC. Translated, it gives CASRAGTETSNEQFF.

The chain recombines TRBV29-1 with TRBJ2-1, with D hard to call. Per germline, CDR1 SQVTM and CDR2 ANQGSEA. Trimming took 7 bases from V and 3 from J, leaving 10 bases between them. This CDR3 has 12 amino acids. The CDR3 DNA reads as TGCAGCGGGAGATGGAGCTACAATGAGCAGTTCTTC. Encoded protein: CSGRWSYNEQFF.

The V call is TRBV4-3, the J call TRBJ2-7, with TRBD1 matching over 7 bases. The V segment lost 3 bases and the J segment 2 bases; nucleotides outside the gene matches: 10. CDR1 is LGHNA, CDR2 YSLEER, per germline. This CDR3 region has 16 residues. CDR3 nucleotides: TGCGCCAGCAGCCAGTGGGCGAGGACAGGCACCTACGAGCAGTACTTC. It specifies CASSQWARTGTYEQYF.

This clone was detected only a few times. This chain links TRBV7-9 with TRBJ2-3, with unresolved D. This CDR3 spans 15 amino acids. Trimming shortened V by 4 bases and J by 2 bases, and 13 bases separated the two germline ends. CDR1 is SEHNR and CDR2 is FQNEAQ in the germline V gene (reference sequence). For the CDR3, the DNA is TGTGCCAGCAGCTCGTTTGGCGGATACACAGATACGCAGTATTTT. Protein sequence: CASSSFGGYTDTQYF.

The chain recombines TRBV6-1 with TRBJ1-4, with D hard to call. CDR1 and CDR2 from the germline V gene are MNHNS and SASEGT. The CDR3 sequence is 14 residues long. V lost 4 bases to trimming and J lost 5 bases, with 11 bases between them. The CDR3 protein is CASSASWLNEKLFF. In DNA, the CDR3 is TGTGCCAGCAGTGCCTCTTGGTTGAATGAAAAACTGTTTTTT.

V gene TRBV15 combines with J gene TRBJ2-7; D is possibly TRBD2 (6 bases). Per germline, CDR1 LNHNV and CDR2 YYDKDF (reference sequence). The germline V and J ends were trimmed by 3 bases and 2 bases, with 14 bases remaining between them. This CDR3 has 15 amino acids. The CDR3 protein is CATSRELATAYEQYV. The DNA for the CDR3 is TGTGCCACCAGCAGGGAACTAGCTACCGCCTACGAGCAGTACGTC.

This clone was observed at least ten times. The chain has TRBV25-1 and TRBJ2-4; D call uncertain. V lost 3 bases and J 13 bases, leaving 16 bases between the germline ends. The CDR3 has 13 amino acids. The germline V gene encodes CDR1 MGHDK and CDR2 SYGVNS. As DNA, the CDR3 is TGTGCCAGCAGTGAGGCGACGTTTTTAAGCCAGTACTTC. It specifies CASSEATFLSQYF.

The chain uses TRBV4-2 and TRBJ1-1; unclear D gene. CDR1 is LGHNA and CDR2 is YNFKEQ in the germline V gene. V was pared by 0 bases and J by 6 bases, with 14 bases between. The CDR3 loop spans 15 amino acids. The CDR3 nucleotides read TGTGCCAGCAGCCAAGATCTTCAGGCGGCCGCTGAAGCTTTCTTT. Translated, it gives CASSQDLQAAAEAFF.

As concerns this clone: A much larger clone sits a single nucleotide away, making a read error possible. The same CDR3 also results from other DNA sequences found in this sample. The chain is built from TRBV7-2 and TRBJ2-3; no reliable D call. V was cut by 1 base and J by 5 bases, with 1 base left in between. The CDR3 sequence is 11 residues long. Germline V gives CDR1 SGHTA, CDR2 FQGNSA. The CDR3 sequence is CASSLVDTQYF. The CDR3 DNA sequence: TGTGCCAGCAGCTTAGTAGATACGCAGTATTTT. The full variable domain, completed using reference TRBV7-2 and TRBJ2-3, is GAGVSQSPSNKVTEKGKDVELRCDPISGHTALYWYRQSLGQGLEFLIYFQGNSAPDKSGLPSDRFSAERTGGSVSTLTIQRTQQEDSAVYLCASSLVDTQYFGPGTRLTVL.

V usage is TRBV7-2 and J usage is TRBJ2-7; D might be TRBD1 (5 bases). The germline V gene encodes CDR1 SGHTA and CDR2 FQGNSA. CDR3 length equals 13 residues. Trimming took 5 bases from V and 3 from J, leaving 11 bases between them. CDR3 residues: CASSPDTYYEQYF. The DNA for the CDR3 is TGTGCCAGCAGCCCGGACACCTACTACGAGCAGTACTTC.

This clone was seen more than once but under ten times. The chain's CDR3 is CASSADRVATDTQYF. DNA of the CDR3: TGTGCCAGCAGCGCTGACAGGGTAGCCACAGATACGCAGTATTTT. The rearrangement links TRBV5-5 to TRBJ2-3; 7 bases align to TRBD1. This CDR3 comprises 15 residues. Unmatched junction bases numbered 7, after V lost 4 bases and J lost 2 bases. Germline-derived CDR1 and CDR2 are SGHKS and YYEKEE (reference sequence).

The genes are TRBV4-1 and TRBJ1-2, with 7 bases matching TRBD1. CDR1 is MGHRA, CDR2 YSYEKL, per germline. The CDR3 is made up of 15 amino acids. The J segment lost 2 bases and the V segment lost 3 bases, leaving 6 bases of the junction unmatched. DNA of the CDR3: TGCGCCAGCAGCCACCCAGGGGGGGAAAACTATGGCTACACCTTC. Encoded protein: CASSHPGGENYGYTF.

The rearrangement links TRBV21-1 to TRBJ2-1; the listed D gene, TRBD2, was not tested against the DNA. TRBV21-1 is a listed pseudogene. The CDR3 is 16 amino acids. The CDR3 DNA reads as TGTGCCAGGATACCGGGACTAGCGATCGCCTACAATGAGCAGTTCTTC. Translating it yields CARIPGLAIAYNEQFF.

The genes are TRBV10-3 and TRBJ2-7, with 9 bases identical to TRBD1. Germline V gene sequence: CDR1 ENHRY, CDR2 SYGVKD. This CDR3 region has 13 residues. After removal of 10 bases from V and 5 bases from J, the junction contained 9 bases not matched to a gene. The CDR3 region is CATRGQGTDEQYF. In DNA, the CDR3 is TGTGCCACCAGAGGACAGGGGACCGACGAGCAGTACTTC.